This TCR beta chain was obtained from a study of cytomegalovirus exposure and HLA in healthy donors. General observations from the study: For presence/absence analyses, sequencing depth was assumed to be roughly uniform across donors. In vitro confirmation showed a few CMV-associated chains to be CMV antigen specific.

CDR1 is SGHKS and CDR2 is YYEKEE in the germline V gene (reference sequence). Losses at the gene ends were 4 bases for V and 0 bases for J; bases not matched to a gene: 8. This CDR3 has 18 amino acids. Primers: 60 Vbeta forward and 13 Jbeta reverse. TCRdb's table, derived via immunoSEQ multiplex PCR, lists solely in-frame clones and lacks some. The sample carries 150,000 to 200,000 clones, under 80% recorded once. The sample holds one count of this clone. The antigen remains undetermined. Sequenced: PBMCs. The source is a man aged 35 to 55 in good health and CMV-seronegative. The rearrangement joins TRBV5-5 to TRBJ2-3; 13 bases align to TRBD2. CDR3 region: CASSLTSGGPHSTDTQYF. The CDR3, as DNA: TGTGCCAGCAGCCTGACTAGCGGGGGGCCCCATAGCACAGATACGCAGTATTTT.